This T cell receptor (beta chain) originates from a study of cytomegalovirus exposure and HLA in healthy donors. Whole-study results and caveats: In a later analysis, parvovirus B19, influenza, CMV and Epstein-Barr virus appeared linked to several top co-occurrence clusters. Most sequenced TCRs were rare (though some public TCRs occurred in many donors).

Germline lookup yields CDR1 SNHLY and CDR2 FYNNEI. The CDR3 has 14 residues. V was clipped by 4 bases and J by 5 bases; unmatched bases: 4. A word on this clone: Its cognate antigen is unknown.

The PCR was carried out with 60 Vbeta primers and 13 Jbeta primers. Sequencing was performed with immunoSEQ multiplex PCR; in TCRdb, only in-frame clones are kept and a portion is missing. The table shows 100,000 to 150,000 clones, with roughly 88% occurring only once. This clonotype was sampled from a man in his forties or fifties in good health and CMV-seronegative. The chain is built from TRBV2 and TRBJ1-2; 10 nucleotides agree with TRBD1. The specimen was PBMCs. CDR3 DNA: TGTGCCAGCAGTGGGGACAGGGGATCGTATGGCTACACCTTC. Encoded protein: CASSGDRGSYGYTF.